This T cell receptor (beta chain) was sequenced during a study of molecular identifiers for immune sequencing clone quantification. Germline CDR1 is SEHNR and CDR2 is FQNEAQ (reference sequence). This CDR3 spans 15 amino acids. From the PCR reads, TCRdb called clonotypes with MiXCR, one entry per CDR3 protein. The table shows 460,000 or so distinct CDR3 sequences, with less than 30% occurring only once. Study results and limitations: Clonotypes surpassing 20 RNA copies contained over 98% of effector molecules, versus under 1% in naive cells.

In regard to this clonotype: Its antigen is unidentified. A read error is possible here, since a much larger clone lies one base away.

This receptor was taken from a human donor in good health. Some libraries in this study had Jurkat cell RNA spiked in. Source material: naive CD8+ T cells from blood, with Jurkat cell RNA spiked in. Subset: FACS-sorted CD8+CD4-CCR7+CD45RA+ naive T cells. The chain is built from TRBV7-9 and TRBJ2-2, with D unresolved. The chain's CDR3 is CAGSFLLYTTGELFF. The CDR3 DNA is TGTGCCGGCAGCTTCCTGTTGTACACGACCGGGGAGCTGTTTTTT.